Listed below are T cell receptor beta chains from one sample, sequenced in a study of T cell responses to AZD1222 COVID-19 vaccine. Sequenced by immunoSEQ multiplex PCR; TCRdb stores in-frame clones only, minus some. This sample has 95,000 to 150,000 clones, with 85% to 90% found just once. The sequenced sample was peripheral blood, obtained on day 0 of MenACWY control vaccination. Receptor source: an adult in good health. CDR3s include the opening cysteine and the closing phenylalanine or tryptophan. Each record gives: clone size, D gene, V gene, J gene, CDR3 DNA, CDR3 protein. The D gene is left open where the match is weak. Clone size is stated in some rows and not others, as once, few, many or a class when expanded.

-	TRBD2	TRBV6-5	TRBJ2-1	TGTGCCAGCCTGACCGGACTAGCGGGAGGCAATGAGCAGTTCTTC	CASLTGLAGGNEQFF
-	TRBD1	TRBV24-1	TRBJ1-6	TGTGCCATGTCGACAGGGCATAATTCACCCCTCCACTTT	CAMSTGHNSPLHF
-	TRBD2	TRBV11-3	TRBJ2-7	TGTGCCAGCAGCTTAGTTACTAGCGGAACCTACGAGCAGTACTTC	CASSLVTSGTYEQYF
-	-	TRBV29-1	TRBJ2-7	TGCAGCGTTCTAGGGGTAACGTACGAGCAGTACTTC	CSVLGVTYEQYF
-	TRBD1	TRBV11-3	TRBJ1-6	TGTGCCAGCAGCTTAGCCCCGGGACAGGGGAATTCACCCCTCCACTTT	CASSLAPGQGNSPLHF
-	-	TRBV30	TRBJ2-7	TGTGCCTGGAGCCCGGGGCACTACTACGAGCAGTACTTC	CAWSPGHYYEQYF
-	TRBD1	TRBV10-3	TRBJ2-5	TGTGCCATCAGTGACCAGACAGGGGGAGAGACCCAGTACTTC	CAISDQTGGETQYF
-	TRBD1	TRBV7-8	TRBJ1-1	TGTGCCAGCAGCTTCGCGGCGGGGACAGGGGTGAACACTGAAGCTTTCTTT	CASSFAAGTGVNTEAFF
once	TRBD2	TRBV5-1	TRBJ2-1	TGCGCCAGCAGCTTGGGGGGACTAACCGCCAATGAGCAGTTCTTC	CASSLGGLTANEQFF
-	-	TRBV10-2	TRBJ2-1	TGCGCCAGCAGTGAGGTTGTGTATCAGTCCTACAATGAGCAGTTCTTC	CASSEVVYQSYNEQFF
-	TRBD1	TRBV19	TRBJ1-2	TGTGCCAGTAGTCCAGGGGGAGACTATGGCTACACCTTC	CASSPGGDYGYTF
-	-	TRBV5-1	TRBJ2-7	TGCGCCAGCAGCTTTGGACGGCCTATTAGGTACGAGCAGTACTTC	CASSFGRPIRYEQYF
-	TRBD2	TRBV19	TRBJ2-7	TGTGCCAGTAGTATTAGACTAGCGGAGGCCTACGAGCAGTACTTC	CASSIRLAEAYEQYF
few	TRBD2	TRBV3-1/TRBV3-2	TRBJ2-7	TGTGCCAGCAGCCAAGTTCAAGCGGGAGGCGAGCAGTACTTC	CASSQVQAGGEQYF
-	TRBD1	TRBV5-5	TRBJ1-5	TGTGCCAGCAGCACCGGGACAGCTAATCAGCCCCAGCATTTT	CASSTGTANQPQHF
-	-	TRBV27	TRBJ1-5	TGTGCCAGCAGTTTATCGAGCAGCAATCAGCCCCAGCATTTT	CASSLSSSNQPQHF
-	-	TRBV7-8	TRBJ1-1	TGTGCCAGCAGCTTACAACGGAACACTGAAGCTTTCTTT	CASSLQRNTEAFF
-	-	TRBV9	TRBJ1-6	TGTGCCAGCAGCGCCGACAGCCAGAATAATTCACCCCTCCACTTT	CASSADSQNNSPLHF
-	-	TRBV9	TRBJ1-3	TGTGCCAGCAGCGTAGGCGGTGGAAACACCATATATTTT	CASSVGGGNTIYF